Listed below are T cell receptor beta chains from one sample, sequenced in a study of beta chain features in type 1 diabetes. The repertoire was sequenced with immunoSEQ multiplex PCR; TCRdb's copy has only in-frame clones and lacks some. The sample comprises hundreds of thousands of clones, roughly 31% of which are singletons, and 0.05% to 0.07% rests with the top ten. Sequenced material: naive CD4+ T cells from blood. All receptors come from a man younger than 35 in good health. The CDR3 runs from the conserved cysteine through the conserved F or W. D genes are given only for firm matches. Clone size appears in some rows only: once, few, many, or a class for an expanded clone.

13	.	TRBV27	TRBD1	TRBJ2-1	CASRRTGNNEQFF	TGTGCCAGCAGAAGGACAGGGAACAATGAGCAGTTCTTC
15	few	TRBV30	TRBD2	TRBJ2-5	CAWGTLAGLQETQYF	TGTGCCTGGGGTACACTAGCGGGCCTCCAAGAGACCCAGTACTTC
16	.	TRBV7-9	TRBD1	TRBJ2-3	CASSKGPGQVTDTQYF	TGTGCCAGCAGCAAGGGACCGGGACAGGTCACAGATACGCAGTATTTT
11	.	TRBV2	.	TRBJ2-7	CASIRDYEQYF	TGTGCCAGCATCAGGGACTACGAGCAGTACTTC
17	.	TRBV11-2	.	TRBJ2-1	CASSLDPGGRSYNEQFF	TGTGCCAGCAGCTTAGACCCCGGGGGCCGCTCCTACAATGAGCAGTTCTTC
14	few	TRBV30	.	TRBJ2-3	CACQPVGFGDTQYF	TGTGCCTGTCAACCGGTGGGTTTTGGGGATACGCAGTATTTT
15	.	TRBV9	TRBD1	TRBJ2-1	CASSVEVDRVNEQFF	TGTGCCAGCAGCGTAGAGGTGGACAGGGTCAATGAGCAGTTCTTC
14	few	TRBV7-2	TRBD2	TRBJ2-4	CASSLGLAGGFQYF	TGTGCCAGCAGCCTGGGACTAGCGGGAGGATTTCAGTACTTC
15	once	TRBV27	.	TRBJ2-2	CASSLSRANTGELFF	TGTGCCAGCAGTTTGAGCCGGGCGAACACCGGGGAGCTGTTTTTT
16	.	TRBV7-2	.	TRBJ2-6	CASSLGIRTGANVLTF	TGTGCCAGCAGCTTGGGGATCCGCACTGGGGCCAACGTCCTGACTTTC
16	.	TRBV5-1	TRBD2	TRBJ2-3	CASSLTSGVPIGTQYF	TGCGCCAGCAGCTTGACTAGCGGGGTCCCTATCGGTACGCAGTATTTT
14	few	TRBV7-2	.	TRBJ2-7	CASSLQRLSYEQYF	TGTGCCAGCAGCTTACAGCGGTTATCCTACGAGCAGTACTTC
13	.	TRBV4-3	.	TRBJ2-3	CASSVQGTDTQYF	TGCGCCAGCAGCGTTCAGGGCACAGATACGCAGTATTTT
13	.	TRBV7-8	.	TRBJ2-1	CASSLYSYNEQFF	TGTGCCAGCAGCCTCTACTCGTACAATGAGCAGTTCTTC
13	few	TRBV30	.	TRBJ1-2	CAWSVVRVHGYTF	TGTGCCTGGAGTGTAGTGCGGGTCCACGGCTACACCTTC
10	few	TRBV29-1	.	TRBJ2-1	CRVGGNEQFF	TGCAGGGTAGGGGGCAATGAGCAGTTCTTC
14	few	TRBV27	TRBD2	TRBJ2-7	CASSQSGTRMQQYF	TGTGCCAGCAGTCAGTCCGGGACTAGGATGCAGCAGTACTTC
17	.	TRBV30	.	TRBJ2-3	CAWSPRRLARGTDTQYF	TGTGCCTGGAGCCCAAGGAGACTGGCGCGGGGCACAGATACGCAGTATTTT
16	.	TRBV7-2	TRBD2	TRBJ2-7	CASSLSSGRSSYEQYF	TGTGCCAGCAGCTTGTCATCCGGGAGGAGCTCCTACGAGCAGTACTTC
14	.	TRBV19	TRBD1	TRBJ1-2	CASSIATGENGYTF	TGTGCCAGTAGTATAGCTACAGGGGAGAATGGCTACACCTTC
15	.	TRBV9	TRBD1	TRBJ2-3	CASSGGAGGRDTQYF	TGTGCCAGCAGCGGTGGGGCAGGGGGTCGAGATACGCAGTATTTT
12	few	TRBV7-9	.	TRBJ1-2	CASSGGPGGYTF	TGTGCCAGCTCTGGCGGCCCCGGGGGCTACACCTTC
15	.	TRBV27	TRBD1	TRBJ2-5	CASSTDRGSGETQYF	TGTGCCAGCAGTACCGACAGGGGGAGCGGGGAGACCCAGTACTTC
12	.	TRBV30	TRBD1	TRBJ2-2	CAWGQVTGELFF	TGTGCCTGGGGACAGGTCACCGGGGAGCTGTTTTTT
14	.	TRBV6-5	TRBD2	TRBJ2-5	CASSSGRRGETQYF	TGTGCCAGCAGTAGCGGGAGGAGAGGGGAGACCCAGTACTTC
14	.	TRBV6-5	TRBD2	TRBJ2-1	CASSTSGVPVEQFF	TGTGCCAGCAGTACTAGCGGGGTGCCAGTGGAGCAGTTCTTC
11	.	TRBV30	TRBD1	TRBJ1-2	CAWTPGGGYTF	TGTGCCTGGACCCCAGGGGGTGGCTACACCTTC
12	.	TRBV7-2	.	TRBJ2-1	CASSLAATEQFF	TGTGCCAGCAGCTTAGCGGCCACCGAGCAGTTCTTC
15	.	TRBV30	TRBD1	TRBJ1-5	CAWSPSNRGNQPQHF	TGTGCCTGGAGCCCCTCGAACAGGGGTAACCAGCCCCAGCATTTT
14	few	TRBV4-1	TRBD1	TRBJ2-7	CASSDYRGRGEQYF	TGCGCCAGCAGCGACTACAGGGGACGAGGCGAGCAGTACTTC
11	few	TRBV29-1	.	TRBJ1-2	CSVAETEGYTF	TGCAGCGTTGCCGAGACAGAAGGCTACACCTTC
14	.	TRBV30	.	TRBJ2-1	CAWSRRGSYNEQFF	TGTGCCTGGAGTCGGCGGGGTTCCTACAATGAGCAGTTCTTC
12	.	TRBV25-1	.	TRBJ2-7	CASSERGYEQYF	TGTGCCAGCAGTGAACGGGGCTACGAGCAGTACTTC